What follows are 22 T cell receptor beta chains derived from one specimen sequenced in a study of patients and donors after allogeneic stem cell transplantation. TCRdb re-called the RT-PCR reads through MiXCR, storing one row per CDR3 protein. The data contain some 230,000 distinct CDR3 sequences, roughly an eighth of them singletons. The sample was blood, either unsorted or a sorted T cell fraction (not recorded which). These receptors were collected from a human donor who was either an allogeneic HSCT recipient or a stem cell or donor lymphocyte infusion donor (not recorded which). It is not recorded whose cells these are; they may come from a transplant donor.

This clonotype has just a few counts. The gene calls are TRBV2 and TRBJ2-5; 7 bases agree with TRBD2. The CDR3 is made up of 18 amino acids. J gave up 6 bases and V 2 bases, and 18 bases lay outside the gene matches. The germline V gene encodes CDR1 SNHLY and CDR2 FYNNEI. The CDR3 sequence is CASSEFRSGAGRSQTQYF. The CDR3 region has the DNA TGTGCCAGCAGTGAATTCCGATCGGGAGCGGGAAGGAGTCAGACCCAGTACTTC.

Notes on this clonotype: A single base separates this from a much larger clone, so it may be a read error. The chain uses TRBV5-5 and TRBJ2-7; 8 bases align to TRBD2. The V gene's germline CDR1 is SGHKS and CDR2 YYEKEE (reference sequence). Losses at the gene ends were 2 bases for V and 5 bases for J; bases not matched to a gene: 12. The CDR3 is 16 residues long. The DNA of the CDR3 is TGTGCCAGCAGCTTATTACACAGCGGGAGTACCCACGAGCAGTACTTC. It specifies CASSLLHSGSTHEQYF.

This clonotype was found many times. The rearrangement joins TRBV7-2 to TRBJ2-6; 8 nucleotides match TRBD2. The V and J ends lost 5 bases and 2 bases, in that order; junction bases with no gene match: 2. The V gene's germline CDR1 is SGHTA and CDR2 FQGNSA. The CDR3 contains 15 residues. The CDR3 sequence is CASSPGGPGANVLTF. CDR3 in DNA: TGTGCCAGCAGCCCGGGGGGGCCTGGGGCCAACGTCCTGACTTTC. Variable domain in full (rest from reference TRBV7-2 and TRBJ2-6): GAGVSQSPSNKVTEKGKDVELRCDPISGHTALYWYRQSLGQGLEFLIYFQGNSAPDKSGLPSDRFSAERTGGSVSTLTIQRTQQEDSAVYLCASSPGGPGANVLTFGAGSRLTVL.

This clonotype has more than one count but fewer than ten. In DNA form, the CDR3 reads TGTGCCAGCAGTGAAAAGCGGGGGGGACTCACAACCGGGGAGCTGTTTTTT. Amino acids: CASSEKRGGLTTGELFF. The chain carries TRBV2 and TRBJ2-2, with 10 bases matching TRBD2. The CDR3 contains 17 residues. V dropped 2 bases and J dropped 5; count of bases not matched to a gene: 8. Germline CDR1 reads SNHLY; CDR2 reads FYNNEI. The full variable domain, rest sourced from reference TRBV2 and TRBJ2-2, is EPEVTQTPSHQVTQMGQEVILRCVPISNHLYFYWYRQILGQKVEFLVSFYNNEISEKSEIFDDQFSVERPDGSNFTLKIRSTKLEDSAMYFCASSEKRGGLTTGELFFGEGSRLTVL.

This clonotype has a handful of counts. The rearrangement links TRBV2 to TRBJ2-7; D is possibly TRBD2 (7 bases). Per the germline V gene, CDR1 is SNHLY and CDR2 is FYNNEI. The CDR3 is made up of 15 amino acids. Trimming left V 5 bases short and J 0 bases short, with 14 bases between. In nucleotides, the CDR3 is TGTGCCAGCAGTCAAGAGGGGGGGGGCTCCTACGAGCAGTACTTC. Translated: CASSQEGGGSYEQYF.

V is TRBV19 and J is TRBJ1-3, with 8 bases identical to TRBD1. J gave up 0 bases and V 7 bases, and 8 bases lay outside the gene matches. Germline loops: CDR1 LNHDA, CDR2 SQIVND (reference sequence). The CDR3 consists of 16 residues. The CDR3 sequence: CASTLGTGNSGNTIYF. The DNA of the CDR3 is TGTGCCAGTACCCTTGGGACAGGAAACTCTGGAAACACCATATATTTT.

The chain recombines TRBV2 with TRBJ1-6, with D maybe TRBD1 (6 bases). The germline gives CDR1 SNHLY, CDR2 FYNNEI. CDR3 length equals 16 residues. V was cut by 4 bases and J by 5 bases, with 15 bases left in between. The CDR3 DNA reads TGTGCCAGCAGTGGGGGCAGGACAGCTAATAATTCACCCCTCCACTTT. Protein product: CASSGGRTANNSPLHF.

There are many counts of this clonotype. The V and J genes are TRBV10-3 and TRBJ2-5; 7 bases are a match to TRBD1. This CDR3 region has 13 residues. Per germline, CDR1 ENHRY and CDR2 SYGVKD. V shed 6 bases, J shed 1 base, and the junction held 2 bases outside the gene matches. As DNA, the CDR3 is TGTGCCATCAGCGGACAGGCCCAAGAGACCCAGTACTTC. Its translation: CAISGQAQETQYF.

This clonotype was counted many times. The chain couples TRBV4-3 to TRBJ1-2; D remains ambiguous. Trimming cost V 3 bases and J 3 bases, with 17 bases left between them. CDR1 and CDR2 from the germline V gene are LGHNA and YSLEER. The CDR3 sequence is 16 residues long. This CDR3 reads CASSQVYGRSHYGYTF. CDR3 nucleotide sequence: TGCGCCAGCAGCCAGGTTTACGGGAGGTCCCACTATGGCTACACCTTC.

The V and J genes are TRBV2 and TRBJ1-5, with D uncertain. Deletions cut 3 bases from V and 4 bases from J, with 7 bases between. The CDR3 is 13 amino acids. Germline V CDR1 and CDR2: SNHLY, FYNNEI. Here the CDR3 DNA reads TGTGCCAGCAGTGAGTGGAAAAATCAGCCCCAGCATTTT. Its translation: CASSEWKNQPQHF.

The chain joins TRBV27 to TRBJ1-2; possible D gene TRBD1, 5 bases. Per germline, CDR1 MNHEY and CDR2 SMNVEV (reference sequence). V lost 5 bases, J lost 5 bases, and 15 bases lay in between. The CDR3 is 14 amino acids. CDR3 region: CASSPGRPLYGYTF. CDR3 DNA sequence: TGTGCCAGCAGTCCAGGGAGGCCCCTTTATGGCTACACCTTC.

This clonotype was counted only a few times. The gene calls are TRBV9 and TRBJ1-1; no definite D call. V was clipped by 0 bases and J by 0 bases, with 9 bases between them. Germline loops: CDR1 SGDLS, CDR2 YYNGEE. There are 15 residues in the CDR3. The CDR3 spells CASSVDPVMNTEAFF. The DNA for the CDR3 is TGTGCCAGCAGCGTAGATCCGGTCATGAACACTGAAGCTTTCTTT.

V is TRBV9 and J is TRBJ1-5; a weak D match, TRBD1 (6 bases). The CDR3 is 20 amino acids. Germline CDR1 is SGDLS and CDR2 is YYNGEE. Trimming cost V 0 bases and J 0 bases, with 22 bases left between them. CDR3 region: CASSVASVTGNIYSNQPQHF. As DNA, the CDR3 is TGTGCCAGCAGCGTAGCCTCGGTGACAGGAAATATATATAGCAATCAGCCCCAGCATTTT. The entire variable domain, with the rest obtained from reference TRBV9 and TRBJ1-5, is as follows: DSGVTQTPKHLITATGQRVTLRCSPRSGDLSVYWYQQSLDQGLQFLIQYYNGEERAKGNILERFSAQQFPDLHSELNLSSLELGDSALYFCASSVASVTGNIYSNQPQHFGDGTRLSIL.

This clonotype was seen a few times. The rearrangement links TRBV5-1 to TRBJ2-7, with 7 bases fitting TRBD2. CDR1 SGHRS and CDR2 YFSETQ come from the germline V gene. This CDR3 has 15 residues. V shed 2 bases and J 3 bases; nucleotides not matched to a gene: 8. The chain's CDR3 is CASSFSPTGGYEQYF. CDR3 nucleotides: TGCGCCAGCAGCTTCTCCCCGACGGGGGGCTACGAGCAGTACTTC.

V gene TRBV6-5 combines with J gene TRBJ2-7; TRBD2 is a possible D gene (6 bases). Looked up from germline, CDR1 is MNHEY and CDR2 is SVGAGI. The V end lost 4 bases, the J end lost 0 bases, and 7 bases lay between the germline ends. This CDR3 comprises 13 residues. This chain's CDR3 is CASSSGVSYEQYF. CDR3 sequence (DNA): TGTGCCAGCAGTTCGGGGGTCTCCTACGAGCAGTACTTC.

The rearrangement joins TRBV20-1 to TRBJ2-5, with 7 positions matching TRBD2. The germline V gene has CDR1 DFQATT and CDR2 SNEGSKA (reference sequence). V lost 5 bases, J lost 4 bases, and 13 bases stayed unmatched. The CDR3 consists of 15 residues. Here the CDR3 reads CSAGLSAGVLETQYF. CDR3 coding DNA: TGCAGTGCTGGATTGTCTGCGGGAGTACTAGAGACCCAGTACTTC.

This clonotype was observed at least ten times. The chain has TRBV11-2 and TRBJ2-3; D might be TRBD1 or TRBD2, each matching 5 bases. Between the trimmed V and J ends, which lost 7 bases and 2 bases, there was a span of 16 bases. Per germline, CDR1 SGHAT and CDR2 FQNNGV. This CDR3 region has 15 residues. CDR3 bases: TGTGCCAGCAACGATGAGGGGTATTCCACAGATACGCAGTATTTT. Translation: CASNDEGYSTDTQYF.

The table lists this clonotype with a few counts. The genes are TRBV19 and TRBJ2-5; perhaps TRBD2 as D (6 bases). There are 15 residues in the CDR3. V gave up 0 bases and J gave up 3 bases, with 11 bases separating them. Germline lookup yields CDR1 LNHDA and CDR2 SQIVND (reference sequence). For the CDR3, the DNA is TGTGCCAGTAGTATAGATCGGACTACCAAAGAGACCCAGTACTTC. This translates into CASSIDRTTKETQYF.

In its sample, this clonotype was seen once. V is TRBV4-1 and J is TRBJ1-2, with 8 bases lining up with TRBD1. V shed 1 base, J shed 1 base, and the junction held 5 bases outside the gene matches. The CDR3 runs 16 residues. Germline values: CDR1 MGHRA, CDR2 YSYEKL. Here the CDR3 reads CASSQAGQGDNYGYTF. The CDR3 DNA reads TGCGCCAGCAGCCAAGCAGGACAGGGAGATAACTATGGCTACACCTTC.

This clonotype appeared a few times. The chain couples TRBV4-3 to TRBJ2-5; D may be TRBD1 or TRBD2 (5 bases each). The germline gives CDR1 LGHNA, CDR2 YSLEER. The V end lost 5 bases, the J end lost 4 bases, and 11 bases lay between the germline ends. This CDR3 is 13 amino acids long. CDR3 loop: CASSVGRRETQYF. CDR3 DNA: TGCGCCAGCAGCGTGGGACGCCGAGAGACCCAGTACTTC.

V gene TRBV20-1 combines with J gene TRBJ2-1, with TRBD2 matching over 12 bases. The V segment lost 3 bases and the J segment 5 bases; nucleotides outside the gene matches: 8. Germline lookup yields CDR1 DFQATT and CDR2 SNEGSKA (reference sequence). The CDR3 has 16 residues. The CDR3 loop reads CSARVTSGRNNNEQFF. Here the CDR3 DNA reads TGCAGTGCTAGGGTTACTAGCGGGAGGAATAACAATGAGCAGTTCTTC.

This clonotype was picked up a small number of times. The chain carries TRBV20-1 and TRBJ2-5; 8 bases map to TRBD2. With 2 bases clipped from V and 1 base from J, the junction kept 6 bases outside the gene matches. Germline V lookup: CDR1 DFQATT, CDR2 SNEGSKA (reference sequence). The CDR3 sequence is 15 residues long. The CDR3 region is CSARLGSGVQETQYF. CDR3 in DNA: TGCAGTGCTAGACTTGGTAGCGGGGTCCAAGAGACCCAGTACTTC.